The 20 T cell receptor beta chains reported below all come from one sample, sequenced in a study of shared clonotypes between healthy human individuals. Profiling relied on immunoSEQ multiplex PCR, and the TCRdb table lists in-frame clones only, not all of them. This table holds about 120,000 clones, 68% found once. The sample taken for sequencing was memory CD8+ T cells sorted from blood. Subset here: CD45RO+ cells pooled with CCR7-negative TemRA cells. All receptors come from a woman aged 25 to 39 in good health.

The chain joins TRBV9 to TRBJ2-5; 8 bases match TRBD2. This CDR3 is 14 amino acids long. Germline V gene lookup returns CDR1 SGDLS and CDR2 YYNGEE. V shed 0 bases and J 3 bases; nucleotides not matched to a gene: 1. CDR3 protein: CASSVAGGEETQYF. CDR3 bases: TGTGCCAGCAGCGTAGCGGGAGGGGAAGAGACCCAGTACTTC.

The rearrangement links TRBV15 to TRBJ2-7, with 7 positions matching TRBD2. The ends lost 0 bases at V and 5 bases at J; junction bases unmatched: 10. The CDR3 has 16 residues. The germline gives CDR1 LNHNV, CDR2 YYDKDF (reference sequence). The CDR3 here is CATSRDQTAGFNEQYF. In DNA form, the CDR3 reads TGTGCCACCAGCAGAGATCAAACAGCGGGATTCAACGAGCAGTACTTC.

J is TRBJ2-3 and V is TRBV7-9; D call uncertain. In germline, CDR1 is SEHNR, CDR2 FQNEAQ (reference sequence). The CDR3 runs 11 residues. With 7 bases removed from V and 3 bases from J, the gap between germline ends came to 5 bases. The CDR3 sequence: CASTQTDTQYF. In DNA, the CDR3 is TGTGCCAGCACCCAAACAGATACGCAGTATTTT. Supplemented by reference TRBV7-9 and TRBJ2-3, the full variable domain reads DTGVSQNPRHKITKRGQNVTFRCDPISEHNRLYWYRQTLGQGPEFLTYFQNEAQLEKSRLLSDRFSAERPKGSFSTLEIQRTEQGDSAMYLCASTQTDTQYFGPGTRLTVL.

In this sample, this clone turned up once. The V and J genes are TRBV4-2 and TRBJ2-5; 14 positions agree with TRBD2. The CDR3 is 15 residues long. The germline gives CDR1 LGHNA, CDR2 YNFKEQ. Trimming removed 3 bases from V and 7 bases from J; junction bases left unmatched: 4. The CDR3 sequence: CASSQGTSGSRTQYF. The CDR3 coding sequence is TGTGCCAGCAGCCAGGGGACTAGCGGGAGTAGGACCCAGTACTTC.

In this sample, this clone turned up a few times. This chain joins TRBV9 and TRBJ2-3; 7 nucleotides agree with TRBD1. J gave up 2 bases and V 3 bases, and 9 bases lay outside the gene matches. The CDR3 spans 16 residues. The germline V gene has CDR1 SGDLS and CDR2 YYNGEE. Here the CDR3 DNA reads TGTGCCAGCAGCGCGCGGCAGGGGGATCCCACAGATACGCAGTATTTT. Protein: CASSARQGDPTDTQYF.

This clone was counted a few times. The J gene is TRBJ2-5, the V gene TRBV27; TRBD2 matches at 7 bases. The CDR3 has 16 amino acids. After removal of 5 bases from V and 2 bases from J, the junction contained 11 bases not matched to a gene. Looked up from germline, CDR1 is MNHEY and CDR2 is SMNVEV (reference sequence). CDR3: CASSKRPGGGQETQYF. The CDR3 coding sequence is TGTGCCAGCAGTAAACGTCCGGGAGGAGGACAAGAGACCCAGTACTTC.

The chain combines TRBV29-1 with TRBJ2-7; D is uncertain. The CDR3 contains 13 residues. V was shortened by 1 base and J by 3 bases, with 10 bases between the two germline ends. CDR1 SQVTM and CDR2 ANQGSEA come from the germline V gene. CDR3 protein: CSVEGSPNYEQYF. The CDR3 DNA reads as TGCAGCGTTGAAGGAAGCCCCAACTACGAGCAGTACTTC.

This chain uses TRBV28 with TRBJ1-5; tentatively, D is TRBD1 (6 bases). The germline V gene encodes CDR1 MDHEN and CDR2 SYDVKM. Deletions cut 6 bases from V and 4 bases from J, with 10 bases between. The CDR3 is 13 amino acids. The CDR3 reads CASSKDSNQPQHF. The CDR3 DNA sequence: TGTGCCAGCAGCAAGGACAGTAATCAGCCCCAGCATTTT.

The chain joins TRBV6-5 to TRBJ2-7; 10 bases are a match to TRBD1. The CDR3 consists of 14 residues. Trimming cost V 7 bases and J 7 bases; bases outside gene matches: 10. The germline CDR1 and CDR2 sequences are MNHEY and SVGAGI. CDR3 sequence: CASNRQGAKREQYF. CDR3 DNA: TGTGCCAGCAATCGACAGGGGGCGAAACGGGAGCAGTACTTC.

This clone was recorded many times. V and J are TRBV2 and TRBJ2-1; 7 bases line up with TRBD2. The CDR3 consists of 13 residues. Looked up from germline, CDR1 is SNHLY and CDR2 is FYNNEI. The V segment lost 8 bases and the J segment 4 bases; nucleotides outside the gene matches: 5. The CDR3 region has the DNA TGTGCCAGCGGGTCTAGCGGATACAATGAGCAGTTCTTC. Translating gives CASGSSGYNEQFF.

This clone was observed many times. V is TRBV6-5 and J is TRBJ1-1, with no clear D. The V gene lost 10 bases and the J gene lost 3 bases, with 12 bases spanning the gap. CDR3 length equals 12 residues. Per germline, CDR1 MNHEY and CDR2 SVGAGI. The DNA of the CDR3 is TGTGCCATCCGTTCCGGGGACACTGAAGCTTTCTTT. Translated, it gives CAIRSGDTEAFF.

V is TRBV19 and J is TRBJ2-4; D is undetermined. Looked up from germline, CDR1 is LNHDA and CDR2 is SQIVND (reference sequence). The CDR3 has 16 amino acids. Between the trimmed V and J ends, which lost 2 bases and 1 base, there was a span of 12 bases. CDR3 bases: TGTGCCAGTAGTATATCCCCCCTAGGTGCCAAAAACATTCAGTACTTC. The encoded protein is CASSISPLGAKNIQYF.

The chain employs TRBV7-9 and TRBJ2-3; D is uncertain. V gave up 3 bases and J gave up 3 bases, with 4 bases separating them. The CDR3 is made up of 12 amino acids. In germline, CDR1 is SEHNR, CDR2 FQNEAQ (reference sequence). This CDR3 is CASSLKTDTQYF. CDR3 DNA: TGTGCCAGCAGCTTGAAGACAGATACGCAGTATTTT.

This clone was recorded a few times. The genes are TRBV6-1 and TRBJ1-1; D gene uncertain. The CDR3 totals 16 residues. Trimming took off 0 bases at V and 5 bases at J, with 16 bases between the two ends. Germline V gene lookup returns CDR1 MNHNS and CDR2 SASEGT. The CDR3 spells CASSEAASDYNTEAFF. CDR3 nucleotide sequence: TGTGCCAGCAGTGAAGCGGCATCCGACTATAATACTGAAGCTTTCTTT.

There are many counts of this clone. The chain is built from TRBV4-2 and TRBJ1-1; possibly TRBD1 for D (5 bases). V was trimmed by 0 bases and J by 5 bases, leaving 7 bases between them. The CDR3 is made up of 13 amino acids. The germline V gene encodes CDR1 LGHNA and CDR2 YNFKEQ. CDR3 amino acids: CASSQDGGTEAFF. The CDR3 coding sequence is TGTGCCAGCAGCCAAGATGGGGGAACTGAAGCTTTCTTT.

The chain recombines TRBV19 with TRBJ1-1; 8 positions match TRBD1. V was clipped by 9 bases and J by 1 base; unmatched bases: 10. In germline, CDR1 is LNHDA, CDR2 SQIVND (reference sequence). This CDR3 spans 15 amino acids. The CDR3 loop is CASDSAGTGNTEAFF. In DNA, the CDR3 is TGTGCCAGCGACTCTGCCGGGACAGGGAACACTGAAGCTTTCTTT.

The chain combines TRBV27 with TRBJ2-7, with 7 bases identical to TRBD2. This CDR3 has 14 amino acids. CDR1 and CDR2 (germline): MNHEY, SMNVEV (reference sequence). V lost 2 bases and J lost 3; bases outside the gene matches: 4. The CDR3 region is CASSLAGVFYEQYF. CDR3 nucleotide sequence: TGTGCCAGCAGTTTAGCGGGAGTCTTCTACGAGCAGTACTTC.

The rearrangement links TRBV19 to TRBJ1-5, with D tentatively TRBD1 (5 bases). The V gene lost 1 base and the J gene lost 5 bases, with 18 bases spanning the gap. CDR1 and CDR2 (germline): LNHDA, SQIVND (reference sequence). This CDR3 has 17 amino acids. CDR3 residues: CASSIVFGGLGDQPQHF. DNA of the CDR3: TGTGCCAGTAGTATAGTTTTCGGGGGTTTAGGAGATCAGCCCCAGCATTTT. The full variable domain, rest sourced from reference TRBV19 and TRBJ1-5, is DGGITQSPKYLFRKEGQNVTLSCEQNLNHDAMYWYRQDPGQGLRLIYYSQIVNDFQKGDIAEGYSVSREKKESFPLTVTSAQKNPTAFYLCASSIVFGGLGDQPQHFGDGTRLSIL.

In DNA, the CDR3 is TGTGCCAGCAGTGTCGACAGGGGACTATACGAGCAGTACTTC. Translating it yields CASSVDRGLYEQYF. The chain has TRBV27 and TRBJ2-7, with TRBD1 as a possible D gene (8 bases). Germline CDR1 and CDR2: MNHEY and SMNVEV (reference sequence). V lost 5 bases, J lost 4 bases, and 15 bases lay in between. This CDR3 spans 14 amino acids.

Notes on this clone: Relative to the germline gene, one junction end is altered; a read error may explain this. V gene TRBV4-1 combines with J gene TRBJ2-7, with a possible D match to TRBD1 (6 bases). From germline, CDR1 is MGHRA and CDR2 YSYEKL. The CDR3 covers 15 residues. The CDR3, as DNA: TGTGCCAGCAGCTTAGAGGGGGACACTACCTACGAGCAGTACTTC. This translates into CASSLEGDTTYEQYF.